This T cell receptor beta chain was recovered during a study of T cells in women clearing cervical HPV infection. Study-level points and caveats: TRBV6-7 relative abundance averaged 0.11% in cases and around 0.17% in controls.

As concerns this clone: Its antigen remains unidentified. The read terminates 3 residues ahead of where the CDR3 ends, so the germline J gene completes it.

Method: immunoSEQ multiplex PCR; TCRdb's copy keeps in-frame clones and lacks some. The sample holds approximately 35,000 clones. Trimming at V came to 6 bases and at J to 6 bases, leaving 7 bases not matched to a gene. Germline lookup yields CDR1 SNHLY and CDR2 FYNNEI. CDR3 length equals 15 residues. The genes are TRBV2 and TRBJ2-1; 11 bases agree with TRBD2. The receptor was isolated from a woman aged 18 to 69 with a cervical HPV16 infection that either progressed to CIN3+ or cleared (not recorded which). The material sequenced was blood buffy coat. The CDR3 sequence is CASSLTSGVGNEQFF. Partial CDR3 DNA: TGTGCCAGCAGCCTGACTAGCGGGGTCGGCAATGAG.